A selection of T cell receptor beta chains follows, all from one sample in a study of OX40 agonist ivuxolimab in advanced cancers. Profiling relied on immunoSEQ multiplex PCR, and the TCRdb table lists in-frame clones only, not all of them. The sample lists approximately 20,000 clones, about two thirds occurring once. Material: CD4+ or CD8+ T cells sorted from blood, obtained in a trial of the OX40 agonist ivuxolimab. These receptors originate from an adult with an advanced solid tumor such as melanoma, head and neck, liver or kidney cancer. CDR3s include the opening cysteine and the closing phenylalanine or tryptophan. A D gene is named only where the DNA matches it firmly. Only some rows state a clone size, as once, few, many or a class for expanded clones.

clone size	V gene	D gene	J gene	CDR3 DNA	CDR3 protein
NA	TRBV7-2	TRBD2	TRBJ2-2	TGTGCCAGCAGCCTGGGACTAGCGGGAGCCGGGGAGCTGTTTTTT	CASSLGLAGAGELFF
NA	TRBV28	NA	TRBJ2-7	TGTGCCAGCAGTGTCACTCTAGCAGCGTCCTACGAGCAGTACTTC	CASSVTLAASYEQYF
NA	TRBV5-1	NA	TRBJ2-7	TGCGCCAGCAGCTCCGGTAGAGGGCTAGGACACGAGCAGTACTTC	CASSSGRGLGHEQYF
NA	TRBV19	NA	TRBJ2-2	TGTGCCAGTAGTAGCTGGGGTAACACCGGGGAGCTGTTTTTT	CASSSWGNTGELFF
NA	TRBV5-5	NA	TRBJ1-4	TGTGCCAGAAGCTTGGAGCGGTCTTGGCGTGAAAAACTGTTTTTT	CARSLERSWREKLFF
NA	TRBV28	NA	TRBJ2-7	TGTGCCAGCAGTTTGACACTTCCCAGCGAGCAGTACTTC	CASSLTLPSEQYF
medium-sized	TRBV13	TRBD2	TRBJ2-7	TGTGCCAGCAGCTTAGGCCGGGGGGGTATCTACGAGCAGTACTTC	CASSLGRGGIYEQYF
NA	TRBV7-9	TRBD2	TRBJ2-1	TGTGCCAGCAGACCGGGGACTAGCGGGGGGCTGGGGCGCGGGTTCTTC	CASRPGTSGGLGRGFF
NA	TRBV5-8	NA	TRBJ1-1	TGTGCCAGCAGCTTCCAGGTATATAAAGCTTTCTTT	CASSFQVYKAFF
NA	TRBV21-1	NA	TRBJ2-1	TGTGCCAGCAGCATCGGGTTTGCGGGACAGGTTTACAATGAGCAGTTCTTC	CASSIGFAGQVYNEQFF
NA	TRBV7-9	TRBD2	TRBJ2-7	TGTGCCAGCAGCTTAGCGCGAGGACTAGCGGGCTACGAGCAGTACTTC	CASSLARGLAGYEQYF
NA	TRBV13	NA	TRBJ2-1	TGTGCCAGCAGCTTAGGCGGGGCGAATGAGCAGTTCTTC	CASSLGGANEQFF
NA	TRBV7-9	NA	TRBJ2-2	TGTGCCAGCAGCCCCCACTTTGAGTCTAGGCAGGCCGGGGAGCTGTTTTTT	CASSPHFESRQAGELFF
few	TRBV9	TRBD1	TRBJ1-4	TGTGCCAGCAGCGTTAGAGGGGACAGGGCAATCGGTGAAAAACTGTTTTTT	CASSVRGDRAIGEKLFF
NA	TRBV7-9	NA	TRBJ2-7	TGTGCCAGCAGCCCCGACATCTCCTACGAGCAGTACTTC	CASSPDISYEQYF
NA	TRBV4-1	TRBD2	TRBJ2-1	TGCGCCAGCAGCCTACCAACTAGCGTTCACTACAATGAGCAGTTCTTC	CASSLPTSVHYNEQFF
once	TRBV7-9	NA	TRBJ2-5	TGTGCCAGCAGCTTAGATACGGGATGGGAGACCCAGTACTTC	CASSLDTGWETQYF
medium-sized	TRBV5-6	TRBD1	TRBJ1-2	TGTGCCAGCAGCTCCGGACAGGTTTATGGCTACACCTTC	CASSSGQVYGYTF
once	TRBV4-1	TRBD1	TRBJ2-7	TGCGCCAGCAGCCAATTGACAGGGGGATCCTACGAGCAGTACTTC	CASSQLTGGSYEQYF
NA	TRBV2	TRBD2	TRBJ2-7	TGTGCCAGCATCCCGGGACTAGCGGGGGAAAGCTCCTACGAGCAGTACTTC	CASIPGLAGESSYEQYF
NA	TRBV27	NA	TRBJ2-1	TGTGCCAGCAGTTTACGGGTAAGGGGAGACGATGAGCAGTTCTTC	CASSLRVRGDDEQFF
NA	TRBV19	TRBD2	TRBJ2-1	TGTGCCAGCGGAGTAGCGGGACCCTACAATGAGCAGTTCTTC	CASGVAGPYNEQFF
NA	TRBV10-3	TRBD1	TRBJ1-1	TGTGCCATAAGTGTTATGAGGGGGCGCTTCCCTGAAGCTTTCTTT	CAISVMRGRFPEAFF
NA	TRBV27	TRBD1	TRBJ2-1	TGTGCCAGCAGTCAGAGACAGGGGCTCAACAATGAGCAGTTCTTC	CASSQRQGLNNEQFF
NA	TRBV2	NA	TRBJ2-7	TGTGCCAGCAGTGAATACGAGCAGTACTTC	CASSEYEQYF
NA	TRBV4-3	NA	TRBJ2-2	TGCGCCAGCAGCCAAGCTTACGGGACCGGGGAGCTGTTTTTT	CASSQAYGTGELFF
NA	TRBV28	TRBD2	TRBJ2-5	TGTGCCAGCAGTTTATTAGGGACTAGCGGGTATTCAATCCAAGAGACCCAGTACTTC	CASSLLGTSGYSIQETQYF
NA	TRBV5-6	NA	TRBJ2-1	TGTGCCAGCAGCTTGGGACGGGCTGAGCAGTTCTTC	CASSLGRAEQFF
NA	TRBV19	TRBD1	TRBJ1-1	TGTGCCAGTAGTTTACAAACAGGGGGCACTGAAGCTTTCTTT	CASSLQTGGTEAFF
NA	TRBV28	NA	TRBJ2-7	TGTGCCAGCAGTACTTACAGGAGTTCCTACGAGCAGTACTTC	CASSTYRSSYEQYF
once	TRBV7-9	NA	TRBJ2-2	TGTGCCAGCAGCCCCGGGGAGGCCGGGGAGCTGTTTTTT	CASSPGEAGELFF
NA	TRBV28	TRBD1	TRBJ2-7	TGTGCCAGCAGGCCTGGACAGGGGGAGACGGGTGAGCAGTACTTC	CASRPGQGETGEQYF
NA	TRBV19	TRBD1	TRBJ1-5	TGTGCCAGTAGTATAGAGTCGACAGGGCTCGGGCAGCCCCAGCATTTT	CASSIESTGLGQPQHF
NA	TRBV6-6	NA	TRBJ1-1	TGTGCCAGCAGTATACCCCGGGTGGCTTTCTTT	CASSIPRVAFF
NA	TRBV14	NA	TRBJ2-2	TGTGCCAGCAGCCAAGAGTTCTGGCAGATAGAAGAGAACACCGGGGAGCTGTTTTTT	CASSQEFWQIEENTGELFF
NA	TRBV19	TRBD2	TRBJ2-1	TGTGGCATACTCACGGGGGGTCCCCAGAGCTCCTACAATGAGCAGTTCTTC	CGILTGGPQSSYNEQFF
NA	TRBV28	TRBD2	TRBJ2-3	TGTGCCAGCGTGACTAGCGGGAGTGGGAATACGCAGTATTTT	CASVTSGSGNTQYF
NA	TRBV7-8	NA	TRBJ2-1	TGTGCCAGCAGCTTAGGACAGTCGATTTTTAATGAGCAGTTCTTC	CASSLGQSIFNEQFF
NA	TRBV6-4	TRBD2	TRBJ2-1	TGTGCCAGCAGTGTCGGGGGGGCTAATGAGCAGTTCTTC	CASSVGGANEQFF
NA	TRBV7-9	TRBD1	TRBJ1-3	TGTGCCAGCAGTCAGGACAGGGGATACGGAAACACCATATATTTT	CASSQDRGYGNTIYF
few	TRBV6-7	NA	TRBJ1-1	TGTGCCAGAACCCGCGGGTGGATTGAAGCTTTCTTT	CARTRGWIEAFF
once	TRBV4-2	TRBD2	TRBJ2-1	TGTGCCAGCAGCCCGGGACTAGCGGGGGCCATCAATGAGCAGTTCTTC	CASSPGLAGAINEQFF
NA	TRBV28	NA	TRBJ1-2	TGTGCCAGCAGTTTAGGGGTCTTTACTAACTATGGCTACACCTTC	CASSLGVFTNYGYTF
NA	TRBV13	TRBD2	TRBJ2-7	TGTGCCAGCAGCCAGGTCGCTAGCGGCTACGAGCAGTACTTC	CASSQVASGYEQYF
NA	TRBV28	NA	TRBJ2-2	TGTGCCAGCAGCACCATCACACAGGCCCCCGCCGGGGAGCTGTTTTTT	CASSTITQAPAGELFF
medium-sized	TRBV2	NA	TRBJ1-1	TGTGCCAGCGGGCCTCTGAACACTGAAGCTTTCTTT	CASGPLNTEAFF
NA	TRBV28	TRBD2	TRBJ2-1	TGTGCCAGCAGTACCCCCGAGCGGGGGGGCCATGAGCAGTTCTTC	CASSTPERGGHEQFF
NA	TRBV6-4	NA	TRBJ2-1	TGTGCCAGCAGTGAGGACCGGAGTGGGGGAAATGAGCAGTTCTTC	CASSEDRSGGNEQFF
NA	TRBV28	TRBD1	TRBJ1-2	TGTGCCAGCAGTTACCCGTACCCGGGACAGGCGTCCTATGGCTACACCTTC	CASSYPYPGQASYGYTF
NA	TRBV11-2	NA	TRBJ2-2	TGTGCCAGCAGCGGAGACACCGGGGAGCTGTTTTTT	CASSGDTGELFF
many	TRBV28	NA	TRBJ1-4	TGTGCCAGCAGCCCTCCAGGGCTTAGTGGATCTAATGAAAAACTGTTTTTT	CASSPPGLSGSNEKLFF
NA	TRBV4-1	NA	TRBJ1-6	TGCGCCAGCAGCCAAGTGGCTGCAGATTCACCCCTCCACTTT	CASSQVAADSPLHF
few	TRBV23-1	NA	TRBJ2-5	TGCGCCAGCAGGACAGCGTCCCAGTACTTC	CASRTASQYF